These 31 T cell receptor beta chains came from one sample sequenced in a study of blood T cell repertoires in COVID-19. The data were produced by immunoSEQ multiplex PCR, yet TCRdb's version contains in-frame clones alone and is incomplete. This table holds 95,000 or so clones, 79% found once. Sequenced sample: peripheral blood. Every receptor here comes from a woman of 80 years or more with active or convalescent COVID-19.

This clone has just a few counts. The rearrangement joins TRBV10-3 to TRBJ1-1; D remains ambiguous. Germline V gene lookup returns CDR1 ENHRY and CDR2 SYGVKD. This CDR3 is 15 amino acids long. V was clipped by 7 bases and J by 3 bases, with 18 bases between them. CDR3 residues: CAIKETDTRDTEAFF. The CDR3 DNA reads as TGTGCCATCAAAGAGACGGATACACGGGACACTGAAGCTTTCTTT.

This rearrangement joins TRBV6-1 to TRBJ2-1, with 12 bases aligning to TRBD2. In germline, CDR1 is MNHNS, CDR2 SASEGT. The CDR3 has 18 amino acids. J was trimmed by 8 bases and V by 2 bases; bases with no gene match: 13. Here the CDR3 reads CASSERRLAGVGEDEQFF. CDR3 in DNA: TGTGCCAGCAGTGAACGGAGACTAGCGGGAGTAGGGGAAGATGAGCAGTTCTTC.

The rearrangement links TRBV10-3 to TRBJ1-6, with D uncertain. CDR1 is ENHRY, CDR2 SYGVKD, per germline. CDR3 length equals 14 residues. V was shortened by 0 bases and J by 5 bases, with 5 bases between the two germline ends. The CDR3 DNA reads TGTGCCATCAGTGAGTCGCACAATAATTCACCCCTCCACTTT. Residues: CAISESHNNSPLHF.

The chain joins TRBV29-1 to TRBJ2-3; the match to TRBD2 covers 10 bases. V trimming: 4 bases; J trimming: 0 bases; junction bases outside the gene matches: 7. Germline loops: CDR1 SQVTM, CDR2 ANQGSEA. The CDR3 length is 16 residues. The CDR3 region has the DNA TGCAGCGTTGCCAGCGGGAGGGCCCCTAGCACAGATACGCAGTATTTT. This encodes CSVASGRAPSTDTQYF.

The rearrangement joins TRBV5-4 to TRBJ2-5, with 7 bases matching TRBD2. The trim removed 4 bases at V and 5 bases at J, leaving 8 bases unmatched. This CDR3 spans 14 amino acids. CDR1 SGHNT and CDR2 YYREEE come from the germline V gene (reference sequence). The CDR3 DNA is TGTGCCAGCAGCGAAGGCGGGAGCAGCGAGACCCAGTACTTC. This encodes CASSEGGSSETQYF. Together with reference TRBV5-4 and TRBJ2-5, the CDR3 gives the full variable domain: ETGVTQSPTHLIKTRGQQVTLRCSSQSGHNTVSWYQQALGQGPQFIFQYYREEENGRGNFPPRFSGLQFPNYSSELNVNALELDDSALYLCASSEGGSSETQYFGPGTRLLVL.

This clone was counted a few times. Here the CDR3 reads CASSFLLLAGAPDTQYF. The CDR3 DNA is TGTGCCAGCAGTTTTCTTCTCTTAGCGGGAGCCCCAGATACGCAGTATTTT. V is TRBV28 and J is TRBJ2-3; 9 nucleotides match TRBD2. The CDR3 contains 17 residues. Per the germline V gene, CDR1 is MDHEN and CDR2 is SYDVKM. V was clipped by 3 bases and J by 4 bases; unmatched bases: 11.

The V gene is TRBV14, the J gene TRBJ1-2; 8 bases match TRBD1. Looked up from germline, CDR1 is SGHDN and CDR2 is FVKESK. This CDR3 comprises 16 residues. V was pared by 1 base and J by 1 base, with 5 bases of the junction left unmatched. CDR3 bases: TGTGCCAGCAGCCAAGCCCTAGGACAGGGTAACTATGGCTACACCTTC. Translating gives CASSQALGQGNYGYTF.

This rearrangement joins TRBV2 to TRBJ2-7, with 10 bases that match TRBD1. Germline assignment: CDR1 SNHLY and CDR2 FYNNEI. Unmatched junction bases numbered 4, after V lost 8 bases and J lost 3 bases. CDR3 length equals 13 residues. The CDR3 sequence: CASRRTGGYEQYF. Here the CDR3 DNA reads TGTGCCAGCCGGAGGACAGGGGGCTACGAGCAGTACTTC. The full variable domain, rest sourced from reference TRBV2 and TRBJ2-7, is EPEVTQTPSHQVTQMGQEVILRCVPISNHLYFYWYRQILGQKVEFLVSFYNNEISEKSEIFDDQFSVERPDGSNFTLKIRSTKLEDSAMYFCASRRTGGYEQYFGPGTRLTVT.

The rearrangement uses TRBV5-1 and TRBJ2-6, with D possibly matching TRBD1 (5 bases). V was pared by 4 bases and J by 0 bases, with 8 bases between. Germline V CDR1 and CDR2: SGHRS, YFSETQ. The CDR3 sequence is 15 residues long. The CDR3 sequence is CASSPQDSGANVLTF. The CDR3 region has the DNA TGCGCCAGCAGCCCACAGGACTCTGGGGCCAACGTCCTGACTTTC.

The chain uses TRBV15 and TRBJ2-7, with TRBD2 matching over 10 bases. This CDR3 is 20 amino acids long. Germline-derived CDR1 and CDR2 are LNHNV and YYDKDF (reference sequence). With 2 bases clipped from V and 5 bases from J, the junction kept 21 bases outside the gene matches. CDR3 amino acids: CATSRSLLGAGGPGRNEQYF. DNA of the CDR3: TGTGCCACCAGCAGAAGCCTTTTGGGAGCGGGAGGGCCTGGTAGGAACGAGCAGTACTTC.

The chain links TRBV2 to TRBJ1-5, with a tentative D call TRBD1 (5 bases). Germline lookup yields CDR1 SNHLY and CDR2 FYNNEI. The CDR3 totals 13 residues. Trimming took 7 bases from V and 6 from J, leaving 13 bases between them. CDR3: CASNGGGGQPQHF. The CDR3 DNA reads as TGTGCCAGCAACGGGGGGGGTGGTCAGCCCCAGCATTTT.

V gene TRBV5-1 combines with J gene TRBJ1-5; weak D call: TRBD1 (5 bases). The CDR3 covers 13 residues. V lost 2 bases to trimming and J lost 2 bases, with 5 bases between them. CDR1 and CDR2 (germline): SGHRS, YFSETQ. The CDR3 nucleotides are TGCGCCAGCAGCTTACAGGGCAATCAGCCCCAGCATTTT. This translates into CASSLQGNQPQHF.

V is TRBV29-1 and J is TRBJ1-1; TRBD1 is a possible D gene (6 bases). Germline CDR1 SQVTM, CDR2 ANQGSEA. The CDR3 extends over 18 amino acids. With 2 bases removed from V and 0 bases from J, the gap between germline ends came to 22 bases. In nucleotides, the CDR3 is TGCAGCGTTGAAAGGTGGAAGGCAGGGGCAGGGATGAACACTGAAGCTTTCTTT. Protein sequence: CSVERWKAGAGMNTEAFF.

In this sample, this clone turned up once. The CDR3 is CSVESGRPPYNEQFF. The CDR3 DNA is TGCAGCGTTGAAAGCGGGAGACCCCCCTACAATGAGCAGTTCTTC. The J gene is TRBJ2-1, the V gene TRBV29-1; 8 nucleotides align to TRBD2. This CDR3 contains 15 residues. V shed 2 bases, J shed 2 bases, and the junction held 5 bases outside the gene matches. The germline V gene encodes CDR1 SQVTM and CDR2 ANQGSEA.

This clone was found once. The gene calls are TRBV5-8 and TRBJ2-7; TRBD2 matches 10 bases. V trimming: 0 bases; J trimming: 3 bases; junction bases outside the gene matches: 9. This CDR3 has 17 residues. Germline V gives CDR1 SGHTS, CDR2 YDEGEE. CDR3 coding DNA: TGTGCCAGCAGCTTGGGGGCGGCTTGGACTAGCGGCTACGAGCAGTACTTC. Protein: CASSLGAAWTSGYEQYF.

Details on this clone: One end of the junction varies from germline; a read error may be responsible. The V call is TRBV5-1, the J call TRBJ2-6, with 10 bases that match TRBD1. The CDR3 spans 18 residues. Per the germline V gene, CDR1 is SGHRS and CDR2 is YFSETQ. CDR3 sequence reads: CASSPTGTGAAGANVLTF. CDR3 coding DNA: TGTGCCAGCAGCCCCACCGGGACAGGGGCGGCTGGGGCCAACGTCCTGACTTTC.

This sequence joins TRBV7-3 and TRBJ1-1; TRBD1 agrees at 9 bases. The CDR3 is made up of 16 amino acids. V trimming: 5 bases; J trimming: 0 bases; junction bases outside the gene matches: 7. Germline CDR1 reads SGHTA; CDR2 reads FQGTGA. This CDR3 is CASSPTGGMLNTEAFF. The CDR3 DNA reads TGTGCCAGCAGCCCTACAGGGGGCATGCTGAACACTGAAGCTTTCTTT.

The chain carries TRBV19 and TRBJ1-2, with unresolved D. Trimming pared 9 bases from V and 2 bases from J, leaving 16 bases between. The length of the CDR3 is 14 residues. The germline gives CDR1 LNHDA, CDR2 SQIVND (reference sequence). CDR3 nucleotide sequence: TGTGCCAGCCGGTGGGAGCGCTTGAACTATGGCTACACCTTC. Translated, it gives CASRWERLNYGYTF.

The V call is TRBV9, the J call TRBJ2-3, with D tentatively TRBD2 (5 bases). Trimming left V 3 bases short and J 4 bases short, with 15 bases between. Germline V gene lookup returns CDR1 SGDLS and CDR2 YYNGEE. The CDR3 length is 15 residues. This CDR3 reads CASSGSPRGSDTQYF. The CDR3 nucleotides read TGTGCCAGCAGCGGCAGCCCTCGAGGGTCAGATACGCAGTATTTT.

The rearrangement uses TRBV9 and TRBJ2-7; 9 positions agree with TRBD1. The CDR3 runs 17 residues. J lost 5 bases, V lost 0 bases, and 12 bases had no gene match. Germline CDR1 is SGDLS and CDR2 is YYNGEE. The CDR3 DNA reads TGTGCCAGCAGCGTAGCTACCCCCGGGACAGGGAGCCACGAGCAGTACTTC. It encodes CASSVATPGTGSHEQYF. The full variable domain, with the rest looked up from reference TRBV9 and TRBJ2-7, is DSGVTQTPKHLITATGQRVTLRCSPRSGDLSVYWYQQSLDQGLQFLIQYYNGEERAKGNILERFSAQQFPDLHSELNLSSLELGDSALYFCASSVATPGTGSHEQYFGPGTRLTVT.

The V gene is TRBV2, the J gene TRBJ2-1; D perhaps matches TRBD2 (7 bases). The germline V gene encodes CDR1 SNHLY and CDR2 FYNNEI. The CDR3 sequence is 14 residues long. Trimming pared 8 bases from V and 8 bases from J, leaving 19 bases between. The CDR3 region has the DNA TGTGCCAGCTCCTGGGGGGGGGCGAGCGATGAGCAGTTCTTC. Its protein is CASSWGGASDEQFF.

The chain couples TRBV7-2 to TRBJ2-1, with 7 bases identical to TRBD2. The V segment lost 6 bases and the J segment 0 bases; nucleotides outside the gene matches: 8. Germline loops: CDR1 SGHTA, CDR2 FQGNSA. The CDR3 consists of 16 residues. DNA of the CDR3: TGTGCCAGCAGTTCTTCTGGCGGGAGCTCCTACAATGAGCAGTTCTTC. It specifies CASSSSGGSSYNEQFF.

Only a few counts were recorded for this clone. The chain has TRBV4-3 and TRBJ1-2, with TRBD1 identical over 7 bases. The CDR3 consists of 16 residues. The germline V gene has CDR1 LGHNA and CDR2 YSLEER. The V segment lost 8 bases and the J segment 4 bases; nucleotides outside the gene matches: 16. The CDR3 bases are TGCGCCAGCCGTGCAATATATCGAGGGGGCTCCTATGGCTACACCTTC. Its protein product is CASRAIYRGGSYGYTF.

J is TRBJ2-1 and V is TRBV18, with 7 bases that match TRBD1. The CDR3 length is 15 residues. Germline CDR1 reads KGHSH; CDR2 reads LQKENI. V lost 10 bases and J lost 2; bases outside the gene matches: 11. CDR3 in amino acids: CATSPGQSTYNEQFF. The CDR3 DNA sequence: TGTGCCACGTCTCCGGGACAGAGTACCTACAATGAGCAGTTCTTC.

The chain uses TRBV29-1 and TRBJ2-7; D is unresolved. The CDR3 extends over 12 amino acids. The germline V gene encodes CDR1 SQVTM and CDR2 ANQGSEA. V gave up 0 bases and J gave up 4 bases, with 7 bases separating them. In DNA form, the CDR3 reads TGCAGCGTTGAAGACCCCCCATACGAGCAGTACTTC. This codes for CSVEDPPYEQYF.

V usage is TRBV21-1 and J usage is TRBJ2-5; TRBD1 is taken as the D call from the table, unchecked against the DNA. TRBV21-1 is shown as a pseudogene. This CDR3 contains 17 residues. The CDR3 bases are TGTGCCAGCAGCAACCGGACAGCCCTATCATCCCAAGAGACCCAGTACTTC. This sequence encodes CASSNRTALSSQETQYF.

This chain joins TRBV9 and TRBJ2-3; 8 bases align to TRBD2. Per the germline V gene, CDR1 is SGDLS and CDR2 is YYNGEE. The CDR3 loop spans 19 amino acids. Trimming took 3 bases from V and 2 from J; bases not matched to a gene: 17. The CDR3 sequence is CASSANPILAASVTDTQYF. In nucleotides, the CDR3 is TGTGCCAGCAGCGCTAACCCCATACTAGCGGCCTCAGTCACAGATACGCAGTATTTT. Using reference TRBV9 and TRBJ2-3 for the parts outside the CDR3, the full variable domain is DSGVTQTPKHLITATGQRVTLRCSPRSGDLSVYWYQQSLDQGLQFLIQYYNGEERAKGNILERFSAQQFPDLHSELNLSSLELGDSALYFCASSANPILAASVTDTQYFGPGTRLTVL.

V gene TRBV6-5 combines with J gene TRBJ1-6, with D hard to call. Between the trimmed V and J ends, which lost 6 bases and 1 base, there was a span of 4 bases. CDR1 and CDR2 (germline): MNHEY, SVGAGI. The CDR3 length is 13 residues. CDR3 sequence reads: CASRESYNSPLHF. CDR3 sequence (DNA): TGTGCCAGCAGAGAGTCCTATAATTCACCCCTCCACTTT.

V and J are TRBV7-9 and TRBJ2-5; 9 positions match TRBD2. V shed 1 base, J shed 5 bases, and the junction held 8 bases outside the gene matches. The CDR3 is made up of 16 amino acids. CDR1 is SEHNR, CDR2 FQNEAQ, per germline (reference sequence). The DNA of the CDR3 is TGTGCCAGCAGCTTAGGTCATGCGGGAGGGGAGGAGACCCAGTACTTC. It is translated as CASSLGHAGGEETQYF.

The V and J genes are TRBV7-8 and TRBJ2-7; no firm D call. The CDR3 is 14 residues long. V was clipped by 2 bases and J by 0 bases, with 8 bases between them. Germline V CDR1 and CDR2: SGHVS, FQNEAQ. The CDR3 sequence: CASSLLVASYEQYF. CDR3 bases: TGTGCCAGCAGCTTACTGGTAGCCTCCTACGAGCAGTACTTC.

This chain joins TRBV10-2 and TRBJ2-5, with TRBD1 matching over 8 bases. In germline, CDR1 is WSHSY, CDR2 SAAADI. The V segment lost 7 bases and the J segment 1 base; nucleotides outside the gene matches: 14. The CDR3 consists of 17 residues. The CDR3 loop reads CASTPGGTGRVQETQYF. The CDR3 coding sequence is TGCGCCAGCACCCCCGGAGGGACAGGTAGAGTCCAAGAGACCCAGTACTTC.